Each of the 3 T cell receptor beta chains below was sequenced from the same sample in a study of blood T cell repertoires in COVID-19. The assay was immunoSEQ multiplex PCR, and TCRdb's table has in-frame clones only and misses some. Among roughly 300,000 clones, roughly 86% were seen once, and the ten largest hold 1.5% to 2%. Sequenced: peripheral blood. These receptors came from a woman in her 30s with COVID-19, enrolled during active disease.

The V gene is TRBV19, the J gene TRBJ1-2, with 9 bases fitting TRBD1. CDR3 length: 14 amino acids. With 6 bases clipped from V and 3 bases from J, the junction kept 5 bases outside the gene matches. Looked up from germline, CDR1 is LNHDA and CDR2 is SQIVND (reference sequence). In nucleotides, the CDR3 is TGTGCCAGTAGGGACAGGGGATGGGACTATGGCTACACCTTC. As protein: CASRDRGWDYGYTF. Using reference TRBV19 and TRBJ1-2 for the parts outside the CDR3, the full variable domain is DGGITQSPKYLFRKEGQNVTLSCEQNLNHDAMYWYRQDPGQGLRLIYYSQIVNDFQKGDIAEGYSVSREKKESFPLTVTSAQKNPTAFYLCASRDRGWDYGYTFGSGTRLTVV.

This clone has only a few counts. V gene TRBV12-3 or TRBV12-4 combines with J gene TRBJ2-7; D call uncertain. Trimming shortened V by 4 bases and J by 3 bases, and 7 bases separated the two germline ends. The CDR3 has 12 amino acids. DNA for the CDR3: TGTGCCAGCAGTTCCAGGTTCTACGAGCAGTACTTC. Protein sequence: CASSSRFYEQYF.

V usage is TRBV11-2 and J usage is TRBJ2-2, with 9 bases lining up with TRBD2. The CDR3 consists of 18 residues. The ends lost 1 base at V and 5 bases at J; junction bases unmatched: 11. Germline V gene lookup returns CDR1 SGHAT and CDR2 FQNNGV. In nucleotides, the CDR3 is TGTGCCAGCAGCTTAGTTTGGAGCGGGGGGCTCGGGACCGGGGAGCTGTTTTTT. Its translation is CASSLVWSGGLGTGELFF.